Each of the 26 T cell receptor beta chains below was sequenced from the same sample in a study of cytomegalovirus exposure and HLA in healthy donors. With 60 Vbeta and 13 Jbeta primers, the PCR was carried out. TCRdb's table, derived via immunoSEQ multiplex PCR, lists solely in-frame clones and lacks some. The sample totals tens of thousands of clones; its top ten clones hold approximately 15%. Sequenced sample: PBMCs. The receptor source for this set is a man aged 50 or older in good health and CMV-seropositive.

The V and J genes are TRBV19 and TRBJ1-2, with D perhaps matching TRBD1 (6 bases). Looked up from germline, CDR1 is LNHDA and CDR2 is SQIVND (reference sequence). This CDR3 is 14 amino acids long. The V end was cut by 4 bases, the J end by 4 bases, with 13 bases between. The CDR3 here is CASSTGDGFYGYTF. In nucleotides, the CDR3 is TGTGCCAGTAGTACAGGGGATGGGTTCTATGGCTACACCTTC.

The chain combines TRBV19 with TRBJ2-5; 8 bases are a match to TRBD1. CDR3 length: 15 residues. CDR1 is LNHDA, CDR2 SQIVND, per germline (reference sequence). V shed 4 bases and J 2 bases; nucleotides not matched to a gene: 6. Here the CDR3 reads CASSTDRVGQETQYF. In nucleotides, the CDR3 is TGTGCCAGTAGTACGGACAGGGTAGGACAAGAGACCCAGTACTTC.

The chain recombines TRBV18 with TRBJ1-3, with D perhaps TRBD1 (6 bases). The CDR3 length is 15 residues. The V gene's germline CDR1 is KGHSH and CDR2 LQKENI. V lost 6 bases and J 4 bases, leaving 16 bases between the germline ends. CDR3 coding DNA: TGTGCCAGCTCCAGAACCCAGGGGAACGGAAACACCATATATTTT. Its translation: CASSRTQGNGNTIYF.

The V call is TRBV15, the J call TRBJ2-7, with 9 nucleotides matching TRBD1. The germline V gene encodes CDR1 LNHNV and CDR2 YYDKDF (reference sequence). There are 14 residues in the CDR3. V lost 3 bases, J lost 2 bases, and 2 bases stayed unmatched. The CDR3, as DNA: TGTGCCACCAGCAGGGGGGACAGGGCCTACGAGCAGTACGTC. Residues: CATSRGDRAYEQYV.

The chain uses TRBV6-6 and TRBJ1-5, with D unresolved. In germline, CDR1 is MNHNY, CDR2 SVGAGI (reference sequence). The CDR3 is 13 amino acids. V dropped 2 bases and J dropped 7 bases, with 9 bases sitting between them. CDR3 coding DNA: TGTGCCAGCAGTTACACCCCTCTACAGCCCCAGCATTTT. Protein sequence: CASSYTPLQPQHF.

The CDR3 region has the DNA TGTGCCAGCAGCTGGGGGCAGAACACCGGGGAGCTGTTTTTT. The encoded protein is CASSWGQNTGELFF. The chain employs TRBV4-2 and TRBJ2-2, with a possible D match to TRBD1 (6 bases). From germline, CDR1 is LGHNA and CDR2 YNFKEQ. CDR3 length equals 14 residues. The V end was cut by 5 bases, the J end by 1 base, with 8 bases between.

The chain carries TRBV4-1 and TRBJ1-1, with 8 bases matching TRBD1. CDR3 length: 15 residues. Trimming removed 4 bases from V and 1 base from J; junction bases left unmatched: 5. CDR1 MGHRA and CDR2 YSYEKL come from the germline V gene. CDR3 nucleotide sequence: TGCGCCAGCAGCCCTGGACAGGGCGGGAACACTGAAGCTTTCTTT. Translated: CASSPGQGGNTEAFF.

The chain couples TRBV10-1 to TRBJ2-5, with D possibly matching TRBD2 (5 bases). The CDR3 spans 16 residues. V was pared by 7 bases and J by 1 base, with 19 bases between. Germline assignment: CDR1 WNHNN and CDR2 SYGVQD (reference sequence). The CDR3 bases are TGCGCCAGCATTTTTTTCCCACGGGGTCTCCAAGAGACCCAGTACTTC. It is translated as CASIFFPRGLQETQYF.

This sequence joins TRBV6-5 and TRBJ2-3, with D maybe TRBD2 (6 bases). CDR3 length equals 14 residues. V lost 2 bases and J lost 1, with 7 bases in between. Germline CDR1 MNHEY, CDR2 SVGAGI. CDR3 residues: CASSYRERTDTQYF. For the CDR3, the DNA is TGTGCCAGCAGTTACCGGGAGCGCACAGATACGCAGTATTTT.

The gene calls are TRBV9 and TRBJ2-1, with 9 bases aligning to TRBD2. Germline V CDR1 and CDR2: SGDLS, YYNGEE. This CDR3 has 15 amino acids. V lost 4 bases, J lost 2 bases, and 4 bases stayed unmatched. The CDR3 here is CASSPSGETYNEQFF. CDR3 nucleotide sequence: TGTGCCAGCAGCCCTAGCGGGGAAACCTACAATGAGCAGTTCTTC.

The genes are TRBV4-2 and TRBJ2-6, with 10 nucleotides matching TRBD1. Unmatched junction bases numbered 18, after V lost 10 bases and J lost 3 bases. Germline loops: CDR1 LGHNA, CDR2 YNFKEQ. This CDR3 has 19 residues. CDR3 DNA: TGTGCCACCCTCCACGAGGGGACAGGGGCCAGTTTTGGGGCCAACGTCCTGACTTTC. Translated, it gives CATLHEGTGASFGANVLTF.

V gene TRBV13 combines with J gene TRBJ1-3; 7 bases fit TRBD1. The V and J ends lost 5 bases and 3 bases, in that order; junction bases with no gene match: 7. CDR1 PRHDT and CDR2 FYEKMQ come from the germline V gene (reference sequence). CDR3 length: 15 amino acids. CDR3 amino acids: CASSPQGGRGNTIYF. In DNA, the CDR3 is TGTGCCAGCAGCCCTCAAGGGGGCCGTGGAAACACCATATATTTT.

The chain links TRBV6-5 to TRBJ1-6, with D hard to call. This CDR3 comprises 14 residues. The germline V gene encodes CDR1 MNHEY and CDR2 SVGAGI. Trimming shortened V by 5 bases and J by 8 bases, and 13 bases separated the two germline ends. The CDR3 loop is CASSKHSPDSPLHF. The CDR3, as DNA: TGTGCCAGCAGTAAGCACTCTCCGGATTCACCCCTCCACTTT.

The chain joins TRBV7-9 to TRBJ2-2; a possible D gene is TRBD2 (6 bases). This CDR3 is 16 amino acids long. CDR1 and CDR2 from the germline V gene are SEHNR and FQNEAQ (reference sequence). The V and J ends lost 5 bases and 4 bases respectively, with 17 bases between them. The CDR3 nucleotides are TGTGCCAGCAGCCCACCGACGCGGAGGGTCACCGGGGAGCTGTTTTTT. It yields the protein CASSPPTRRVTGELFF.

The rearrangement uses TRBV7-2 and TRBJ2-3, with D tentatively TRBD2 (6 bases). CDR1 is SGHTA and CDR2 is FQGNSA in the germline V gene. This CDR3 has 16 amino acids. Trimming left V 5 bases short and J 2 bases short, with 17 bases between. The CDR3 region is CASSPPTSTITDTQYF. CDR3 bases: TGTGCCAGCAGCCCCCCGACTAGTACTATCACAGATACGCAGTATTTT.

The chain carries TRBV19 and TRBJ1-2, with 8 bases identical to TRBD1. The CDR3 contains 15 residues. Germline CDR1 and CDR2: LNHDA and SQIVND (reference sequence). V was pared by 5 bases and J by 0 bases, with 5 bases of the junction left unmatched. CDR3 nucleotide sequence: TGTGCCAGTAGTGAGGGGACAGGAGCTAACTATGGCTACACCTTC. Its protein product is CASSEGTGANYGYTF. The variable domain in full, completed from reference TRBV19 and TRBJ1-2, reads DGGITQSPKYLFRKEGQNVTLSCEQNLNHDAMYWYRQDPGQGLRLIYYSQIVNDFQKGDIAEGYSVSREKKESFPLTVTSAQKNPTAFYLCASSEGTGANYGYTFGSGTRLTVV.

The V call is TRBV19, the J call TRBJ1-4; TRBD1 matches at 10 bases. Germline V gene sequence: CDR1 LNHDA, CDR2 SQIVND (reference sequence). There are 15 residues in the CDR3. J gave up 5 bases and V 1 base, and 1 base lay outside the gene matches. The DNA of the CDR3 is TGTGCCAGTAGTATAGGGGGACAGGGGAATGAAAAACTGTTTTTT. This encodes CASSIGGQGNEKLFF.

The V call is TRBV30, the J call TRBJ2-4; the match to TRBD1 covers 8 bases. The CDR3 loop spans 14 amino acids. With V trimmed by 5 bases and J by 4 bases, 7 bases remained unmatched. Per germline, CDR1 GTSNPN and CDR2 SVGIG (reference sequence). In nucleotides, the CDR3 is TGTGCCTGGGGGACCACAGGGGGGAAAAACATTCAGTACTTC. It specifies CAWGTTGGKNIQYF.

This sequence joins TRBV18 and TRBJ1-5; perhaps TRBD1 as D (5 bases). V shed 0 bases and J shed 4 bases, with 13 bases lying between them. The germline V gene has CDR1 KGHSH and CDR2 LQKENI. There are 16 residues in the CDR3. In DNA, the CDR3 is TGTGCCAGCTCACCACCGGGACTAGCGGTGAATCAGCCCCAGCATTTT. Protein: CASSPPGLAVNQPQHF.

The CDR3 bases are TGTGCCAGCAGTCGCACTAGGGGGGCCAACGTCCTGACTTTC. Amino acid sequence: CASSRTRGANVLTF. V usage is TRBV27 and J usage is TRBJ2-6; possibly TRBD2 for D (5 bases). Germline V CDR1 and CDR2: MNHEY, SMNVEV (reference sequence). Between the trimmed V and J ends, which lost 5 bases and 4 bases, there was a span of 9 bases. This CDR3 has 14 residues.

The chain has TRBV10-2 and TRBJ1-1; the match to TRBD1 covers 11 bases. CDR1 and CDR2 from the germline V gene are WSHSY and SAAADI. V dropped 7 bases and J dropped 6; count of bases not matched to a gene: 13. The length of the CDR3 is 16 residues. The CDR3 DNA sequence: TGCGCCAGCAACCCGGGACAGGGGGTACGGGGCCCTGAAGCTTTCTTT. This gives the protein CASNPGQGVRGPEAFF.

The chain employs TRBV4-3 and TRBJ2-4; D is possibly TRBD2 (5 bases). The germline CDR1 and CDR2 sequences are LGHNA and YSLEER. Trimming shortened V by 0 bases and J by 6 bases, and 12 bases separated the two germline ends. This CDR3 has 15 amino acids. CDR3 protein: CASSQDRLALNIQYF. The CDR3 DNA reads TGCGCCAGCAGCCAAGATAGGCTAGCCTTAAACATTCAGTACTTC.

The CDR3 loop reads CASRGRESGETQYF. DNA of the CDR3: TGTGCCAGCAGGGGAAGGGAGTCGGGAGAGACCCAGTACTTC. The rearrangement uses TRBV5-4 and TRBJ2-5; weak D call: TRBD2 (5 bases). The germline CDR1 and CDR2 sequences are SGHNT and YYREEE (reference sequence). CDR3 length equals 14 residues. Trimming removed 5 bases from V and 4 bases from J, with 15 bases in between. Full variable domain (remainder filled in from reference TRBV5-4 and TRBJ2-5): ETGVTQSPTHLIKTRGQQVTLRCSSQSGHNTVSWYQQALGQGPQFIFQYYREEENGRGNFPPRFSGLQFPNYSSELNVNALELDDSALYLCASRGRESGETQYFGPGTRLLVL.

The chain recombines TRBV11-2 with TRBJ2-7; 10 bases match TRBD1. CDR1 SGHAT and CDR2 FQNNGV come from the germline V gene. The CDR3 is 15 residues long. V dropped 3 bases and J dropped 6; count of bases not matched to a gene: 8. The DNA for the CDR3 is TGTGCCAGCAGCTTTGGGGGGACAGGGGTGTTCGAGCAGTACTTC. Protein sequence: CASSFGGTGVFEQYF. Full variable domain (outside the CDR3, taken from reference TRBV11-2 and TRBJ2-7): EAGVAQSPRYKIIEKRQSVAFWCNPISGHATLYWYQQILGQGPKLLIQFQNNGVVDDSQLPKDRFSAERLKGVDSTLKIQPAKLEDSAVYLCASSFGGTGVFEQYFGPGTRLTVT.

The chain uses TRBV11-2 and TRBJ2-7; weak D call: TRBD1 (6 bases). With 2 bases removed from V and 1 base from J, the gap between germline ends came to 12 bases. Germline CDR1 reads SGHAT; CDR2 reads FQNNGV. The CDR3 has 15 residues. The CDR3: CASSLLPDRSYEQYF. The CDR3 bases are TGTGCCAGCAGCTTATTGCCCGACAGGTCCTACGAGCAGTACTTC.

J is TRBJ1-1 and V is TRBV5-6; tentatively, D is TRBD1 (5 bases). The CDR3 loop spans 14 amino acids. Trimming pared 4 bases from V and 4 bases from J, leaving 14 bases between. CDR1 and CDR2 from the germline V gene are SGHDT and YYEEEE. The CDR3 region has the DNA TGTGCCAGCAGCCCCCGTCGGGGGACCACTGAAGCTTTCTTT. This gives the protein CASSPRRGTTEAFF.